This T cell receptor beta chain is drawn from a study of cytomegalovirus exposure and HLA in healthy donors. General study findings and limits: TCR beta chains numbering under 200 were designated cytomegalovirus-associated. In a later analysis, the majority of CMV-associated beta chains seemingly showed HLA restriction.

This clone was counted a single time. What it binds is unknown. The PCR was carried out with 60 Vbeta primers and 13 Jbeta primers. Assay: immunoSEQ multiplex PCR; the TCRdb copy retains only in-frame clones and omits some. In the table there are 55,000 to 80,000 clones, just under 80% of which are singletons. The germline CDR1 and CDR2 sequences are SGHDN and FVKESK. CDR3 size: 19 residues. Trimming at V came to 1 base and at J to 0 bases, leaving 12 bases not matched to a gene. The sequencing sample was made of PBMCs. This clonotype originated in a man aged 40-49 years in good health and CMV-seronegative. J is TRBJ1-2 and V is TRBV14; 9 positions agree with TRBD1. The chain's CDR3 is CASSQVPGQGRKANYGYTF. The DNA of the CDR3 is TGTGCCAGCAGCCAAGTACCGGGACAGGGAAGGAAGGCTAACTATGGCTACACCTTC.